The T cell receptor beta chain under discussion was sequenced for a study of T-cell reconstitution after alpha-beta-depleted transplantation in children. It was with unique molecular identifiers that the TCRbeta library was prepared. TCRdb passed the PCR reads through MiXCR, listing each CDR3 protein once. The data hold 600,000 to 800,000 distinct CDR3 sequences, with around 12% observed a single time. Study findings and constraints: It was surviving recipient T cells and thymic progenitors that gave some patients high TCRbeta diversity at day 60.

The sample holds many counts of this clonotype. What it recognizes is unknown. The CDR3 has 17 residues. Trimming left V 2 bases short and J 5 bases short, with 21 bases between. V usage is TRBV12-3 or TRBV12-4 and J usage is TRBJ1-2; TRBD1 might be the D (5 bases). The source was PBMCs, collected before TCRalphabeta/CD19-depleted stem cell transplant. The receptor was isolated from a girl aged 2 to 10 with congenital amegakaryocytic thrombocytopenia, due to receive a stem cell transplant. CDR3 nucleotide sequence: TGTGCCAGCAGTTTAATTTATCAGGGCCCAAAAGGGTATGGCTACACCTTC. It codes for CASSLIYQGPKGYGYTF.